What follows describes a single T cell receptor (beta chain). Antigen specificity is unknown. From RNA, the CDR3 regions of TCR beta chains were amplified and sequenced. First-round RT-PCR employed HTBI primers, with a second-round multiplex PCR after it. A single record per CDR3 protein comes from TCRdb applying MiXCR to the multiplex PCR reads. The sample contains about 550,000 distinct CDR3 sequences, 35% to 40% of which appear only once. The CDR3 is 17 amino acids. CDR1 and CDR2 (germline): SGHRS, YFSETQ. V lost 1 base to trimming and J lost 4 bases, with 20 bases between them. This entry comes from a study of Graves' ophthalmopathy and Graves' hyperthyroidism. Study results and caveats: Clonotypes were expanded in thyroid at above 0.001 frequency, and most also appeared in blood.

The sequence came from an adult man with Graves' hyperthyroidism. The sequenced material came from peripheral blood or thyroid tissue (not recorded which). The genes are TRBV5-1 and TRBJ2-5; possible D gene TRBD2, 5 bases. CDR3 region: CASSLRARGSGGETQYF. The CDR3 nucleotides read TGCGCCAGCAGCTTGAGGGCAAGAGGGAGTGGAGGAGAGACCCAGTACTTC.